These 12 T cell receptor beta chains were all obtained from the same sample, sequenced in a study of blood T cell repertoires in COVID-19. Clones were sequenced by immunoSEQ multiplex PCR, and TCRdb holds only the in-frame ones, with some missing. The repertoire includes more than 300,000 clones, 92% of them detected once, and under 20% sits in the top ten. The sequenced material came from PBMCs or T cells enriched from blood (not recorded which). The receptors stem from a woman aged 25 to 39 who had recovered from COVID-19.

The chain employs TRBV2 and TRBJ1-1, with 10 bases lining up with TRBD1. Germline loops: CDR1 SNHLY, CDR2 FYNNEI. This CDR3 comprises 16 residues. Trimming at V came to 6 bases and at J to 0 bases, leaving 7 bases not matched to a gene. Here the CDR3 DNA reads TGTGCCAGCAGCTTTCTGGGACAGGGGTTGAACACTGAAGCTTTCTTT. Amino acids: CASSFLGQGLNTEAFF.

The chain couples TRBV6-5 to TRBJ2-7; a possible D gene is TRBD2 (5 bases). Trimming shortened V by 7 bases and J by 7 bases, and 14 bases separated the two germline ends. The CDR3 loop spans 12 amino acids. Germline assignment: CDR1 MNHEY and CDR2 SVGAGI. CDR3 in amino acids: CASNNPRREQYF. CDR3 DNA sequence: TGTGCCAGCAACAACCCAAGGAGGGAGCAGTACTTC.

This chain links TRBV18 with TRBJ1-2, with TRBD1 matching over 9 bases. The CDR3 is 16 amino acids. Germline V gene sequence: CDR1 KGHSH, CDR2 LQKENI. With 3 bases clipped from V and 8 bases from J, the junction kept 13 bases outside the gene matches. The CDR3 sequence is CASSPGQGLWGEGYTF. DNA for the CDR3: TGTGCCAGCTCACCGGGACAGGGTCTTTGGGGCGAAGGCTACACCTTC.

The chain joins TRBV28 to TRBJ1-5; D gene unclear. V gave up 4 bases and J gave up 3 bases, with 10 bases separating them. CDR3 length: 14 amino acids. Germline assignment: CDR1 MDHEN and CDR2 SYDVKM. CDR3 coding DNA: TGTGCCAGCAGTTCAGGAGGGAACAATCAGCCCCAGCATTTT. Translating it yields CASSSGGNNQPQHF.

Notes on this clone: Relative to the germline gene, one junction end is altered; a read error may explain this. This rearrangement joins TRBV29-1 to TRBJ1-2; TRBD1 aligns across 11 bases. Germline CDR1 SQVTM, CDR2 ANQGSEA. The CDR3 loop spans 10 amino acids. The chain's CDR3 is CSVAGQGEGF. The DNA for the CDR3 is TGCAGCGTGGCGGGACAGGGGGAAGGCTTC.

J is TRBJ1-2 and V is TRBV6-5; D unclear. The ends were cut back, 0 bases at V and 3 bases at J, with 11 bases in the middle. Germline V lookup: CDR1 MNHEY, CDR2 SVGAGI. This CDR3 has 15 residues. The CDR3 sequence is CASSYSRRLDYGYTF. The DNA of the CDR3 is TGTGCCAGCAGTTACTCGCGGCGGCTCGACTATGGCTACACCTTC.

The chain employs TRBV23-1 and TRBJ1-2, with a tentative D call TRBD1 (6 bases). TRBV23-1 belongs to the ORF category, with a function that is uncertain. The CDR3 loop spans 11 amino acids. V dropped 6 bases and J dropped 6 bases, with 8 bases sitting between them. CDR3 in DNA: TGCGCCAGCAGGGGGGCTCATGGCTACACCTTC. It translates to CASRGAHGYTF.

The rearrangement links TRBV3-1 (or the pseudogene TRBV3-2) to TRBJ2-3, with 9 bases matching TRBD2. CDR1 and CDR2 (germline): LGHDT, YNNKEL (reference sequence). This CDR3 contains 14 residues. J lost 4 bases, V lost 4 bases, and 3 bases had no gene match. The CDR3 sequence: CASSLAGASDTQYF. The CDR3 DNA is TGTGCCAGCAGCCTAGCGGGAGCATCAGATACGCAGTATTTT.

This clone was found a few times. The V and J genes are TRBV19 and TRBJ1-6, with unresolved D. This CDR3 has 14 residues. Germline V lookup: CDR1 LNHDA, CDR2 SQIVND (reference sequence). V was pared by 3 bases and J by 11 bases, with 14 bases between. CDR3 bases: TGTGCCAGTAGTATTGCAATCAGGAATGCACCCCTCCACTTT. As protein: CASSIAIRNAPLHF.

The chain is built from TRBV14 and TRBJ2-7; D perhaps matches TRBD2 (5 bases). The CDR3 consists of 14 residues. The V end was cut by 2 bases, the J end by 3 bases, with 11 bases between. The germline gives CDR1 SGHDN, CDR2 FVKESK. This CDR3 is CASSQPGWDYEQYF. The CDR3 DNA reads TGTGCCAGCAGCCAACCGGGATGGGACTACGAGCAGTACTTC.

The V and J genes are TRBV5-1 and TRBJ1-1, with D maybe TRBD1 (5 bases). V dropped 0 bases and J dropped 6 bases, with 12 bases sitting between them. Germline V gene lookup returns CDR1 SGHRS and CDR2 YFSETQ. There are 14 residues in the CDR3. The CDR3 reads CASSLGQGSAEAFF. CDR3 bases: TGCGCCAGCAGCTTGGGGCAGGGATCTGCTGAAGCTTTCTTT.

This sequence joins TRBV7-2 and TRBJ2-7, with 10 bases fitting TRBD2. The germline V gene has CDR1 SGHTA and CDR2 FQGNSA. V lost 2 bases, J lost 10 bases, and 11 bases stayed unmatched. CDR3 length: 15 amino acids. The CDR3 spells CASSLSRTSGKLQYF. DNA for the CDR3: TGTGCCAGCAGCTTATCACGTACTAGCGGGAAGCTTCAGTACTTC.